Detailed here is one TCR beta chain. Its target is unknown. This record comes from a study of cytomegalovirus exposure and HLA in healthy donors. Germline V gives CDR1 SQVTM, CDR2 ANQGSEA. The CDR3 consists of 14 residues. V gave up 4 bases and J gave up 7 bases; unmatched junction bases: 9. 13 Jbeta primers and 60 Vbeta primers were used for the PCR. Per the authors' pipeline: Tens of millions of unique TCR beta chains, 10 million to 13 million of them shared, were counted by a later analysis. Clones were read by immunoSEQ multiplex PCR, and TCRdb kept only the in-frame ones, dropping some. That table is the source of V, J and clone size, and D and trimming were worked out from the DNA. The sample records approximately 240,000 clones, 82% being singletons. Points from the study as a whole: An analysis was carried out later, and it reportedly showed fewer N-insertions in an Asian-associated ancestry cluster than the roughly 670-donor mean. In vitro, a few CMV-associated chains proved specific for CMV antigens. The dataset shows that most TCR sequences were rare, while some public TCRs occurred in many donors.

The source of this sequence is a middle-aged woman in good health and CMV-seropositive. Sequencing was done on a sample of PBMCs. The V call is TRBV29-1, the J call TRBJ2-2, with 7 bases aligning to TRBD1. CDR3 DNA: TGCAGCGTTGGACCAGGGGGAATGAACGGGGAGCTGTTTTTT. Amino acids: CSVGPGGMNGELFF.